The clone carrying this TCR beta chain turned up a few times. The antigen remains unidentified. This record comes from a study of beta chain features in type 1 diabetes. Overall study results and limits: There was a moderate but significant shortening of TCRB CDR3s in all four CD4+ subsets of Type 1 diabetes patients. Any HLA type influence on TCRB rearrangement was left unresolved here. Insertion counts at VDJ junctions were lower in type 1 diabetes patients, who also showed more deletions there. The study found that naive, central memory and Treg TCRB repertoires appeared more similar in patients than in healthy donors.

Since all of the isolated RNA was reverse transcribed, expressed TCRB transcripts were what got sequenced. Measured with immunoSEQ multiplex PCR; TCRdb has only the in-frame clones, and not every one. This table has under 150,000 clones, 6.9% appearing once. This CDR3 contains 15 residues. J gave up 5 bases and V 0 bases, and 5 bases lay outside the gene matches. Germline V gene data show CDR1 as SGDLS and CDR2 as YYNGEE. The sequenced sample consisted of central memory CD4+ T cells from blood. The genes are TRBV9 and TRBJ2-7, with 10 bases lining up with TRBD2. The origin of this receptor is a woman aged 25 to 39 in good health. For the CDR3, the DNA is TGTGCCAGCAGCGTAGAGCCTAGCGGGAGAGACGAGCAGTACTTC. This encodes CASSVEPSGRDEQYF.